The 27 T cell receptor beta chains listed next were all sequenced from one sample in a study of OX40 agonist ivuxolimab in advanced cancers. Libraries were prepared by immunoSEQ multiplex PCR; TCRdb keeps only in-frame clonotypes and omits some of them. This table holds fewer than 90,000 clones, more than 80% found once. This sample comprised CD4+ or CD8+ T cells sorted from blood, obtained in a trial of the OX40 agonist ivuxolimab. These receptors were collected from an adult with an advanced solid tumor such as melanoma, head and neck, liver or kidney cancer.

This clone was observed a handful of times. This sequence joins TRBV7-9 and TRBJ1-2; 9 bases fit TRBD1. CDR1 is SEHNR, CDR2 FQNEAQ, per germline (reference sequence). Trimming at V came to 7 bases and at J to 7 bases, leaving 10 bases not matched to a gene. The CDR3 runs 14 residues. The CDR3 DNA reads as TGTGCCAGCACCTCGGGACAGGGAGGAGGTGGCTACACCTTC. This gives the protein CASTSGQGGGGYTF. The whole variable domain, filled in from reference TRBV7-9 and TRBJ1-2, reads DTGVSQNPRHKITKRGQNVTFRCDPISEHNRLYWYRQTLGQGPEFLTYFQNEAQLEKSRLLSDRFSAERPKGSFSTLEIQRTEQGDSAMYLCASTSGQGGGGYTFGSGTRLTVV.

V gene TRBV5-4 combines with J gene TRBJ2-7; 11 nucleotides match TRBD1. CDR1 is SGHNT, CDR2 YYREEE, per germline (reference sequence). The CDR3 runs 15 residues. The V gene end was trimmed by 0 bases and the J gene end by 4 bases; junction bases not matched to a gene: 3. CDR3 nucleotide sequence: TGTGCCAGCAGCTTGGTAGGACAGGGGGCATACGAGCAGTACTTC. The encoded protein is CASSLVGQGAYEQYF.

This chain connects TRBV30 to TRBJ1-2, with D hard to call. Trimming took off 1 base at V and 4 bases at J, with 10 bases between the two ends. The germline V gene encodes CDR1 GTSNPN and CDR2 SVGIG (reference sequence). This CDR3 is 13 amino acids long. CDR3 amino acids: CAWSEGSLYGYTF. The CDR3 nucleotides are TGTGCCTGGAGTGAGGGAAGCCTCTATGGCTACACCTTC.

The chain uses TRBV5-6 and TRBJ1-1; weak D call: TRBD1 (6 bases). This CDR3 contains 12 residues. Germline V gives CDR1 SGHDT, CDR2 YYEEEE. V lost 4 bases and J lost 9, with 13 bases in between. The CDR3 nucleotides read TGTGCCAGCAGCCTGGGGGCATATCAAGCTTTCTTT. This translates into CASSLGAYQAFF.

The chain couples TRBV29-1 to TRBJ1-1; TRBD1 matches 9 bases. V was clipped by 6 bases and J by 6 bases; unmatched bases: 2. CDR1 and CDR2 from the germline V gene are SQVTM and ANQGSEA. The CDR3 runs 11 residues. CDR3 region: CSVGQGSEAFF. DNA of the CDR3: TGCAGCGTCGGACAGGGGTCTGAAGCTTTCTTT.

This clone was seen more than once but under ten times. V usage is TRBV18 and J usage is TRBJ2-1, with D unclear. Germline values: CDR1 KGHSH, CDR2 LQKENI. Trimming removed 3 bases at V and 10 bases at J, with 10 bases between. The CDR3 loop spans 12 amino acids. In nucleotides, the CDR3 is TGTGCCAGCTCACCGGCGGACCGGGAGCAGTTCTTC. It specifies CASSPADREQFF.

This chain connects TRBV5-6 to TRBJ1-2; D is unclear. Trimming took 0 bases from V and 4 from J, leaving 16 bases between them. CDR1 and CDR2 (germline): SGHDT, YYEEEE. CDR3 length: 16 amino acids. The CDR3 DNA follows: TGTGCCAGCAGCTTGGATCGCGGAGGACTTTTCTATGGCTACACCTTC. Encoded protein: CASSLDRGGLFYGYTF. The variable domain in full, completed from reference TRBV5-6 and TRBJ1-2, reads DAGVTQSPTHLIKTRGQQVTLRCSPKSGHDTVSWYQQALGQGPQFIFQYYEEEERQRGNFPDRFSGHQFPNYSSELNVNALLLGDSALYLCASSLDRGGLFYGYTFGSGTRLTVV.

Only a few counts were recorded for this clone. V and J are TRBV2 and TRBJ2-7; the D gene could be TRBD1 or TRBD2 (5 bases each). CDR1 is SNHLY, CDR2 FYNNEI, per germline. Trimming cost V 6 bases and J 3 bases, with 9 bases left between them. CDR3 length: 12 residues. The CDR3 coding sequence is TGTGCCAGCAGAGGGGACGGCTACGAGCAGTACTTC. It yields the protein CASRGDGYEQYF.

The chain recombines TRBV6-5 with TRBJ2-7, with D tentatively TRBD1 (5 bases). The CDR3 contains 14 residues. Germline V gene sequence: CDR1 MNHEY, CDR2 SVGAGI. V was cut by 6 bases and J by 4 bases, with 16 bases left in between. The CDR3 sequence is CASSRRQPPYEQYF. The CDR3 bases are TGTGCCAGCAGCCGACGACAGCCCCCGTACGAGCAGTACTTC.

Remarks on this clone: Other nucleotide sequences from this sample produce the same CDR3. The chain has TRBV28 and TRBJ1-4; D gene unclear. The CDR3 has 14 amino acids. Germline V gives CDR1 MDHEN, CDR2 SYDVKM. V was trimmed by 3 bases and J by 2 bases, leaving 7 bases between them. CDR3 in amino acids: CASSLAGTNEKLFF. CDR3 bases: TGTGCCAGCAGTTTGGCAGGCACTAATGAAAAACTGTTTTTT.

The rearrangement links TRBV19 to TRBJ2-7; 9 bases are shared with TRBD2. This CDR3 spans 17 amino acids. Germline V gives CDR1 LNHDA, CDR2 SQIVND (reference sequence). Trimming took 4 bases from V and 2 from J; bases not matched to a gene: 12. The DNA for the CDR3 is TGTGCCAGTAGTAAGGGGACCGGGACTAGCCCCACCTACGAGCAGTACTTC. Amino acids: CASSKGTGTSPTYEQYF.

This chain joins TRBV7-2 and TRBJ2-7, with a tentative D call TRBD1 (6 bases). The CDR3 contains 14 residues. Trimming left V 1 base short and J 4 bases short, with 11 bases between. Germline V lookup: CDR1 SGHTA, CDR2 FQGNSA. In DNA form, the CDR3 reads TGTGCCAGCAGCTTAGGAGACAGGCCTTACGAGCAGTACTTC. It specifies CASSLGDRPYEQYF. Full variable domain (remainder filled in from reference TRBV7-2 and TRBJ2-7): GAGVSQSPSNKVTEKGKDVELRCDPISGHTALYWYRQSLGQGLEFLIYFQGNSAPDKSGLPSDRFSAERTGGSVSTLTIQRTQQEDSAVYLCASSLGDRPYEQYFGPGTRLTVT.

CDR3 loop: CASSVSVATNEKLFF. The DNA for the CDR3 is TGTGCCAGCAGTGTATCAGTTGCAACTAATGAAAAACTGTTTTTT. This sequence joins TRBV6-1 and TRBJ1-4; D uncertain. The CDR3 loop spans 15 amino acids. The V end was cut by 4 bases, the J end by 0 bases, with 9 bases between. CDR1 is MNHNS, CDR2 SASEGT, per germline.

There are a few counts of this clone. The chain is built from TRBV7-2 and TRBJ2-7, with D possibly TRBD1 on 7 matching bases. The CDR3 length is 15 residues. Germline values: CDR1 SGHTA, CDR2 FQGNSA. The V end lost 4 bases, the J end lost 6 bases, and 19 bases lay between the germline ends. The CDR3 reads CASSSFGTVGGEQYF. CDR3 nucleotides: TGTGCCAGCAGCTCCTTTGGGACAGTGGGGGGCGAGCAGTACTTC. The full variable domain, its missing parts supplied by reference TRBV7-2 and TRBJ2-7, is GAGVSQSPSNKVTEKGKDVELRCDPISGHTALYWYRQSLGQGLEFLIYFQGNSAPDKSGLPSDRFSAERTGGSVSTLTIQRTQQEDSAVYLCASSSFGTVGGEQYFGPGTRLTVT.

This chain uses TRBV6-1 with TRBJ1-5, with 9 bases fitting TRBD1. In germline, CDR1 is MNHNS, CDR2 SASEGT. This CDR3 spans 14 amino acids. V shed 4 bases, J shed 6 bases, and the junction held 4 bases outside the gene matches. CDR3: CASSGSDRGQPQHF. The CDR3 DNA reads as TGTGCCAGCAGTGGATCGGACAGGGGTCAGCCCCAGCATTTT.

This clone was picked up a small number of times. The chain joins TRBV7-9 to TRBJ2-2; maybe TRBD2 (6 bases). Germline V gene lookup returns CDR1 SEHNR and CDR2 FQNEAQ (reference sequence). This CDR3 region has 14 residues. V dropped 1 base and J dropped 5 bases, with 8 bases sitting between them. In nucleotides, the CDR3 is TGTGCCAGCAGCTTAGTGGCGGGGACCGGGGAGCTGTTTTTT. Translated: CASSLVAGTGELFF.

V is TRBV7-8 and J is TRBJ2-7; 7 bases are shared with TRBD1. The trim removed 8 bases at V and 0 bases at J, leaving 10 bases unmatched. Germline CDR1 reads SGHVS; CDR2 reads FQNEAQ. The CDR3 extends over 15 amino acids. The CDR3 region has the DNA TGTGCCAGCGGACCGAGGGGGCTCAGCTCCTACGAGCAGTACTTC. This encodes CASGPRGLSSYEQYF.

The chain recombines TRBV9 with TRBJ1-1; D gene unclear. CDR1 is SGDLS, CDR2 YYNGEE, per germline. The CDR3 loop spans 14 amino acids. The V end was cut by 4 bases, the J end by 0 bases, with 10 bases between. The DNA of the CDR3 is TGTGCCAGCAGCTCCAGTAACGTGAACACTGAAGCTTTCTTT. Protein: CASSSSNVNTEAFF.

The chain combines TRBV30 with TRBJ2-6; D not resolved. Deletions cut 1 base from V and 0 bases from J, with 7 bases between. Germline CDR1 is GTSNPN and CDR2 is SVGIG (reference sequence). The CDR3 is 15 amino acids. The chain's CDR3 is CAWSAAISGANVLTF. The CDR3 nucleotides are TGTGCCTGGAGTGCCGCCATCTCTGGGGCCAACGTCCTGACTTTC.

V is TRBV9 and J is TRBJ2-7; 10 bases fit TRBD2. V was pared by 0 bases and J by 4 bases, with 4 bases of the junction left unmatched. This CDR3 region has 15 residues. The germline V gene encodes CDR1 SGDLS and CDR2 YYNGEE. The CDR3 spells CASSVGPSGSYEQYF. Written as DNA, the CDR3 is TGTGCCAGCAGCGTAGGGCCTAGCGGGAGTTACGAGCAGTACTTC. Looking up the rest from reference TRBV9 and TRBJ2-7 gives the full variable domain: DSGVTQTPKHLITATGQRVTLRCSPRSGDLSVYWYQQSLDQGLQFLIQYYNGEERAKGNILERFSAQQFPDLHSELNLSSLELGDSALYFCASSVGPSGSYEQYFGPGTRLTVT.

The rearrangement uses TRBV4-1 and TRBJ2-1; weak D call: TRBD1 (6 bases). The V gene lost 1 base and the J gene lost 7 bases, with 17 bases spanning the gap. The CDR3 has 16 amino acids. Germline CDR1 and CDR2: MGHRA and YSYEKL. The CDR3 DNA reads TGCGCCAGCAGCCAAGCTGGGACATTACCGAGGAATGAGCAGTTCTTC. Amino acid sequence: CASSQAGTLPRNEQFF.

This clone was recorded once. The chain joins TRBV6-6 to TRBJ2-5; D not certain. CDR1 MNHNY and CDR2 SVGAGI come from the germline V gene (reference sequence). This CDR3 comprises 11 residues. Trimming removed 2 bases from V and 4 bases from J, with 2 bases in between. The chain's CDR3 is CASSYLETQYF. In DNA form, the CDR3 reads TGTGCCAGCAGTTACCTAGAGACCCAGTACTTC.

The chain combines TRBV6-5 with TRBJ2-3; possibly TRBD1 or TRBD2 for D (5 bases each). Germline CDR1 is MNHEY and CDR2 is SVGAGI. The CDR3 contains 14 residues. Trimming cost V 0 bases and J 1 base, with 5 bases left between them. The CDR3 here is CASSYSGRTDTQYF. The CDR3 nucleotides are TGTGCCAGCAGTTACTCGGGACGCACAGATACGCAGTATTTT.

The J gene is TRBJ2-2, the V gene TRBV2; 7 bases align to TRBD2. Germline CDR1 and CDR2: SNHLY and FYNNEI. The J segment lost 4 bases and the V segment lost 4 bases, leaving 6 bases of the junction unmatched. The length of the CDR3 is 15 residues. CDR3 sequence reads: CASSVSGISTGELFF. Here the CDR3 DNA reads TGTGCCAGCAGTGTAAGCGGGATTAGCACCGGGGAGCTGTTTTTT.

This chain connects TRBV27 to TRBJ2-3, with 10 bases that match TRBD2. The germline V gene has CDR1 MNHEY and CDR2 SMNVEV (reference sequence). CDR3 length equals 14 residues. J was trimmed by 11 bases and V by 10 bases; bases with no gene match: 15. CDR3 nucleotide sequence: TGTGCCACAGGGGGCCTAGCGGGAGTAGAGGTGCAGTATTTT. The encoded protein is CATGGLAGVEVQYF.

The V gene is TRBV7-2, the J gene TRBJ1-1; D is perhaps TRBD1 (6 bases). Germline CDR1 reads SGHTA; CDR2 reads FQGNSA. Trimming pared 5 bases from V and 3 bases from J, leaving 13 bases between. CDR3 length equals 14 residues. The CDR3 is CASSRQVGYTEAFF. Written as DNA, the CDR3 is TGTGCCAGCAGCCGACAGGTGGGCTACACTGAAGCTTTCTTT.

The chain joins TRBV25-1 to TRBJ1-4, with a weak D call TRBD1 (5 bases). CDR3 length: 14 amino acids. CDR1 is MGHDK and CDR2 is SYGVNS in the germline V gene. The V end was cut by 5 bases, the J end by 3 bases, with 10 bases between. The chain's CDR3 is CASSSGTPNEKLFF. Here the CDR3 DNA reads TGTGCCAGCAGTTCCGGGACCCCTAATGAAAAACTGTTTTTT.